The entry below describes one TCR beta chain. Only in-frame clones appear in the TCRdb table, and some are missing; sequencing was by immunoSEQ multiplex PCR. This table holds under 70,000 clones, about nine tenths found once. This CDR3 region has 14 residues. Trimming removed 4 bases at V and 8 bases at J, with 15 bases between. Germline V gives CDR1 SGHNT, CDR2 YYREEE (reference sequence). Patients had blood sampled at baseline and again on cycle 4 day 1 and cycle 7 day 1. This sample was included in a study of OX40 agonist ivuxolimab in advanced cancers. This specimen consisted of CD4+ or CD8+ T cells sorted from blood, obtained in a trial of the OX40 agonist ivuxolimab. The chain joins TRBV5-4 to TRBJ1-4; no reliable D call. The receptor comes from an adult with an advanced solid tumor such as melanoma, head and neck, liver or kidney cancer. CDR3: CASSIKEGFEKLFF. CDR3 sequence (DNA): TGTGCCAGCAGCATAAAAGAGGGATTCGAAAAACTGTTTTTT.